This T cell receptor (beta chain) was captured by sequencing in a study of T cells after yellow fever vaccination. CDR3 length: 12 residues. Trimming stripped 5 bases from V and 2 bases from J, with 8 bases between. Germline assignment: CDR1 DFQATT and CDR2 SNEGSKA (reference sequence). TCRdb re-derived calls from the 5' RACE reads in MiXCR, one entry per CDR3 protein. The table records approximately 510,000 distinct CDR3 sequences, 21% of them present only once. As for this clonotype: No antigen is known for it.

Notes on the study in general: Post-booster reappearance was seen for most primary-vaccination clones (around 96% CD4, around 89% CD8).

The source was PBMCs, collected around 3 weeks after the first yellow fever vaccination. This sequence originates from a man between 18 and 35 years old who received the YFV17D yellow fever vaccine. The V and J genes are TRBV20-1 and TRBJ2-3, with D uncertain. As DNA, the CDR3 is TGCAGTGCTTGGACGGACACAGATACGCAGTATTTT. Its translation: CSAWTDTDTQYF.